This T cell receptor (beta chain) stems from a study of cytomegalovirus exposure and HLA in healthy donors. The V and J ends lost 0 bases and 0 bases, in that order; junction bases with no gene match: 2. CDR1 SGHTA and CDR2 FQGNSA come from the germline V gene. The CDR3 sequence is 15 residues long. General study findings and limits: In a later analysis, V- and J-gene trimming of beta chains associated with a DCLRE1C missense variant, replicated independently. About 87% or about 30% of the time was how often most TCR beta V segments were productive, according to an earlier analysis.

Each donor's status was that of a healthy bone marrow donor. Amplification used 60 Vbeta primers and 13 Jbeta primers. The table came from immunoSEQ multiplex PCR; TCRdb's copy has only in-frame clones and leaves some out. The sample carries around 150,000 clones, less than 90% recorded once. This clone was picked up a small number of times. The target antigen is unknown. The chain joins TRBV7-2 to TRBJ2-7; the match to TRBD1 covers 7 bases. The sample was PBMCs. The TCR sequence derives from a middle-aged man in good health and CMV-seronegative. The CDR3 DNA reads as TGTGCCAGCAGCTTAGCGGGGACAGTCTCCTACGAGCAGTACTTC. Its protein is CASSLAGTVSYEQYF. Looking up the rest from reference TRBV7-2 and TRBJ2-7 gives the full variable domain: GAGVSQSPSNKVTEKGKDVELRCDPISGHTALYWYRQSLGQGLEFLIYFQGNSAPDKSGLPSDRFSAERTGGSVSTLTIQRTQQEDSAVYLCASSLAGTVSYEQYFGPGTRLTVT.